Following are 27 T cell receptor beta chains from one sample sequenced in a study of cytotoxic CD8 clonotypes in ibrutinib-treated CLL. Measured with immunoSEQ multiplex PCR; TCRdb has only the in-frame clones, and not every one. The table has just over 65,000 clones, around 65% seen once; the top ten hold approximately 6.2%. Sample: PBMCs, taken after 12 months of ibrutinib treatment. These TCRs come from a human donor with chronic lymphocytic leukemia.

Written as DNA, the CDR3 is TGTGCCAGCAGCTTGGGACTAGCGTTCGAGCAGTACTTC. It specifies CASSLGLAFEQYF. The chain links TRBV5-6 to TRBJ2-7; 8 bases are shared with TRBD2. This CDR3 has 13 amino acids. With 0 bases clipped from V and 6 bases from J, the junction kept 2 bases outside the gene matches. Germline assignment: CDR1 SGHDT and CDR2 YYEEEE.

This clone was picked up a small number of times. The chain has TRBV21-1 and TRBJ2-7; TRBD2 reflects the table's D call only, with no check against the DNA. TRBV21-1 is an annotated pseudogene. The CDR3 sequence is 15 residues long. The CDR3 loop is CASSNLGLRGHEQYF. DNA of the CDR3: TGTGCCAGCAGCAACTTGGGACTGAGGGGTCACGAGCAGTACTTC.

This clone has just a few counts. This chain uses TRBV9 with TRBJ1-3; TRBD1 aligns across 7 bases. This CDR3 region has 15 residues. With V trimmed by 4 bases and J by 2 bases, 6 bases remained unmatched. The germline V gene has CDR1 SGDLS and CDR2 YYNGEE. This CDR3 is CASSPSDRAGNTIYF. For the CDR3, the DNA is TGTGCCAGCAGCCCCTCAGACAGGGCTGGAAACACCATATATTTT.

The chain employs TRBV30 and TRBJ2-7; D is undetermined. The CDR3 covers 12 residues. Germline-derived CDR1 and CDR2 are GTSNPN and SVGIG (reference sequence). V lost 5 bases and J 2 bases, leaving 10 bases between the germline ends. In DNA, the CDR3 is TGTGCCTGGTGCATTCCTCCCTACGAGCAGTACTTC. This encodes CAWCIPPYEQYF.

The CDR3 DNA reads as TGTGCCAGCACCGTGGGGATCGACAGGGGCAATCAGCCCCAGCATTTT. Its translation: CASTVGIDRGNQPQHF. J is TRBJ1-5 and V is TRBV6-6, with 7 bases lining up with TRBD1. This CDR3 is 16 amino acids long. Germline-derived CDR1 and CDR2 are MNHNY and SVGAGI (reference sequence). V shed 7 bases and J 2 bases; nucleotides not matched to a gene: 11.

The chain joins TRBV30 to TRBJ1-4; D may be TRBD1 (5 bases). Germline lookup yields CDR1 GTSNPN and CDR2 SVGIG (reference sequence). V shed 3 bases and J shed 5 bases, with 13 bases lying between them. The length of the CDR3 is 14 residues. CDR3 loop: CAWRAGTENEKLFF. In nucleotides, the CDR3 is TGTGCCTGGAGGGCGGGGACGGAGAATGAAAAACTGTTTTTT.

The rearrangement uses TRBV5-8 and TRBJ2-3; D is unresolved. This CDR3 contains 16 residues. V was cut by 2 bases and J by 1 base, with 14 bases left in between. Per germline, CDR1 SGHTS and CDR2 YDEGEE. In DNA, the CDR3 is TGTGCCAGCAGCTTAGACTCTCTAGAACGCACAGATACGCAGTATTTT. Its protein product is CASSLDSLERTDTQYF.

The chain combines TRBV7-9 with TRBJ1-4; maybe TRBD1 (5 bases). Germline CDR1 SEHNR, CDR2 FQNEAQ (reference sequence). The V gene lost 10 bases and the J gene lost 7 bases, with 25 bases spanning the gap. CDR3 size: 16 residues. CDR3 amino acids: CAIHLLDNKGAEKLFF. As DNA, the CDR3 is TGTGCCATCCACCTCTTGGACAACAAAGGAGCTGAAAAACTGTTTTTT.

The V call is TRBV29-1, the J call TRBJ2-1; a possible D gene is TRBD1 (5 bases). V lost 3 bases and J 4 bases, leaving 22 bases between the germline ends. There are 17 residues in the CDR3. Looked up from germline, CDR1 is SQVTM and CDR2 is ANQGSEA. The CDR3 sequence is CSVEGAQQGRKYNEQFF. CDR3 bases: TGCAGCGTTGAGGGTGCGCAGCAGGGAAGGAAGTACAATGAGCAGTTCTTC.

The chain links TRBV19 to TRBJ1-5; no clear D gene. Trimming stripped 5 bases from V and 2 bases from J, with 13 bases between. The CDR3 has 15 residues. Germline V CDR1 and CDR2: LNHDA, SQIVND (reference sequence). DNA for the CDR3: TGTGCCAGTAGTGTGTCGGGATCGGGCAATCAGCCCCAGCATTTT. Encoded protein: CASSVSGSGNQPQHF.

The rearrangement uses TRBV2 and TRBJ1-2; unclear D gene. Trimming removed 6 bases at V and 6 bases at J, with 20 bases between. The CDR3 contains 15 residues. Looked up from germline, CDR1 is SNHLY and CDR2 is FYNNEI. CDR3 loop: CASSATATLYNGYTF. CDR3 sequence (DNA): TGTGCCAGCAGCGCGACTGCGACCCTATATAATGGCTACACCTTC.

This CDR3 reads CASSLIVIGAGETQYF. The CDR3 bases are TGTGCCAGCAGCTTAATAGTGATAGGGGCTGGGGAGACCCAGTACTTC. This chain links TRBV7-2 with TRBJ2-5, with D possibly matching TRBD1 (5 bases). Trimming removed 2 bases from V and 5 bases from J, with 18 bases in between. This CDR3 contains 16 residues. Looked up from germline, CDR1 is SGHTA and CDR2 is FQGNSA.

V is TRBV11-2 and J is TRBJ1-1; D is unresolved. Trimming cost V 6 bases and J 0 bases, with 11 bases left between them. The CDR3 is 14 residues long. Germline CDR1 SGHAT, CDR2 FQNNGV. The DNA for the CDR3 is TGTGCCAGCAGGCGTGGCCGTCTGAACACTGAAGCTTTCTTT. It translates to CASRRGRLNTEAFF. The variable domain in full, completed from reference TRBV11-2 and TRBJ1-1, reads EAGVAQSPRYKIIEKRQSVAFWCNPISGHATLYWYQQILGQGPKLLIQFQNNGVVDDSQLPKDRFSAERLKGVDSTLKIQPAKLEDSAVYLCASRRGRLNTEAFFGQGTRLTVV.

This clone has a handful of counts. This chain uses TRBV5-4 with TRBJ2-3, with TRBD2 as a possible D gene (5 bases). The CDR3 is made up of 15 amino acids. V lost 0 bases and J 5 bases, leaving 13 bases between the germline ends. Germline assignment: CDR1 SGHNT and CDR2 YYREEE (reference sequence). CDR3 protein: CASSLGPSWGDTQYF. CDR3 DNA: TGTGCCAGCAGCTTGGGGCCTAGCTGGGGAGATACGCAGTATTTT.

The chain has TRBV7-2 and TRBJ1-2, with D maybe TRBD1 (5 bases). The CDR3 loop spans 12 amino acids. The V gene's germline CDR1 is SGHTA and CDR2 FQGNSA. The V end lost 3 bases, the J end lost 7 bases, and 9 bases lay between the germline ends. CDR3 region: CASSLQGLGYTF. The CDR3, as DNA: TGTGCCAGCAGCTTGCAGGGTCTTGGCTACACCTTC.

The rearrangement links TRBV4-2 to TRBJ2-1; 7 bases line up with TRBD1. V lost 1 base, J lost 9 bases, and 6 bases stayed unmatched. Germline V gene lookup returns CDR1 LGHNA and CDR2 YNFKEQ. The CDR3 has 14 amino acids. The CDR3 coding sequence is TGTGCCAGCAGCCAAGGACAGGGAGATGGTGAGCAGTTCTTC. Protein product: CASSQGQGDGEQFF.

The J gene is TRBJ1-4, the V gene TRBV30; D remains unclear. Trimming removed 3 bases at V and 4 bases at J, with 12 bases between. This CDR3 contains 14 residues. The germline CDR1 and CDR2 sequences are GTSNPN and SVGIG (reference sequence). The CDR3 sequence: CAWSLGAGNEKLFF. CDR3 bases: TGTGCCTGGAGCCTGGGAGCCGGTAATGAAAAACTGTTTTTT.

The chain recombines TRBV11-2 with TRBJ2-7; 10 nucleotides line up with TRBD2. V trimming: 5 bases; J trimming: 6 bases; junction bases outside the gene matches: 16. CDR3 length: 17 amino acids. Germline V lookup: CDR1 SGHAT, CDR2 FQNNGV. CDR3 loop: CASSLNIAGGTPSEQYF. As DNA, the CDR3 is TGTGCCAGCAGCCTGAACATAGCGGGGGGAACACCTTCCGAGCAGTACTTC.

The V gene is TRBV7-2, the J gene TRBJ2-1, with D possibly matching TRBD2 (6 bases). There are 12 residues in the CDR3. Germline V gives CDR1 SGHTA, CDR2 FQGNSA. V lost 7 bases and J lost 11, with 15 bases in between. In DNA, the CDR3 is TGTGCCAGCACCATTTTTAGCGGACAGCAGTTCTTC. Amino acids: CASTIFSGQQFF.

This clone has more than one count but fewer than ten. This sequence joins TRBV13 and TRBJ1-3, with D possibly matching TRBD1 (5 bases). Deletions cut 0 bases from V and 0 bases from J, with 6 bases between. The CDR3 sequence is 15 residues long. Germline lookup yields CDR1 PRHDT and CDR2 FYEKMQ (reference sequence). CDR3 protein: CASSLGGVSGNTIYF. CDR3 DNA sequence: TGTGCCAGCAGCTTAGGAGGGGTCTCTGGAAACACCATATATTTT.

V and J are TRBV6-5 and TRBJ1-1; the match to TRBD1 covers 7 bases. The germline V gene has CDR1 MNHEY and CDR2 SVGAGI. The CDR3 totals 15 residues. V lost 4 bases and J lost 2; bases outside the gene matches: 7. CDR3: CASSSRTGRNTEAFF. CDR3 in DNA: TGTGCCAGCAGTTCCCGGACAGGACGCAACACTGAAGCTTTCTTT.

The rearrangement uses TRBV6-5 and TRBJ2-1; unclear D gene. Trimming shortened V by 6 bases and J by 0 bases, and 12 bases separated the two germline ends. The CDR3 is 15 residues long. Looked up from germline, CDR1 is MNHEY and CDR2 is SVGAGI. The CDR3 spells CASSAVYSSYNEQFF. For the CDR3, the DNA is TGTGCCAGCAGCGCCGTATATAGCTCCTACAATGAGCAGTTCTTC.

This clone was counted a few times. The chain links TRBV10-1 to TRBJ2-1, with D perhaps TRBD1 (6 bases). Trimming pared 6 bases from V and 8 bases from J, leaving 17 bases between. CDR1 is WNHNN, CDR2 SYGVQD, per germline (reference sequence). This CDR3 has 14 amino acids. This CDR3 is CASRVGTGNDEQFF. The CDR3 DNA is TGCGCCAGCAGAGTGGGAACAGGGAACGATGAGCAGTTCTTC.

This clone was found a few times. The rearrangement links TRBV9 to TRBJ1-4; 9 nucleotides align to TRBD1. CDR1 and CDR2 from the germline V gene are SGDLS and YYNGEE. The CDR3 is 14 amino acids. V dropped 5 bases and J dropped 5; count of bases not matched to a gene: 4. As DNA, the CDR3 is TGTGCCAGCAGTGTGGGACAGGGAAATGAAAAACTGTTTTTT. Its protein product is CASSVGQGNEKLFF. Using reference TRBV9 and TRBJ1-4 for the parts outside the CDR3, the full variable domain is DSGVTQTPKHLITATGQRVTLRCSPRSGDLSVYWYQQSLDQGLQFLIQYYNGEERAKGNILERFSAQQFPDLHSELNLSSLELGDSALYFCASSVGQGNEKLFFGSGTQLSVL.

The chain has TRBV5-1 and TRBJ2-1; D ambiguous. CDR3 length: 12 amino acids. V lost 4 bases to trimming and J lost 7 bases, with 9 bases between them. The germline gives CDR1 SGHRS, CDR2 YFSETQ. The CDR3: CASSPTLNEQFF. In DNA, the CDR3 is TGCGCCAGCAGCCCGACCCTAAATGAGCAGTTCTTC.

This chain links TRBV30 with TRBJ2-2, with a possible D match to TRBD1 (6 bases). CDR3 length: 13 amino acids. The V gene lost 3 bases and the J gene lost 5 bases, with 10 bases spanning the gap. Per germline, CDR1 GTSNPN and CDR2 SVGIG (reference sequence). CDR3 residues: CAWSRTGTGELFF. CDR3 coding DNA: TGTGCCTGGAGCCGCACAGGGACCGGGGAGCTGTTTTTT.

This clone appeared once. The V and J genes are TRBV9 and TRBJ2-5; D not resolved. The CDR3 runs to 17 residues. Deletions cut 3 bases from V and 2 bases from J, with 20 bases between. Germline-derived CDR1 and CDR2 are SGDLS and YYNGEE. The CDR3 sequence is CASSAVGTSASQETQYF. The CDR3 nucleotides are TGTGCCAGCAGCGCGGTAGGCACATCGGCTTCACAAGAGACCCAGTACTTC.